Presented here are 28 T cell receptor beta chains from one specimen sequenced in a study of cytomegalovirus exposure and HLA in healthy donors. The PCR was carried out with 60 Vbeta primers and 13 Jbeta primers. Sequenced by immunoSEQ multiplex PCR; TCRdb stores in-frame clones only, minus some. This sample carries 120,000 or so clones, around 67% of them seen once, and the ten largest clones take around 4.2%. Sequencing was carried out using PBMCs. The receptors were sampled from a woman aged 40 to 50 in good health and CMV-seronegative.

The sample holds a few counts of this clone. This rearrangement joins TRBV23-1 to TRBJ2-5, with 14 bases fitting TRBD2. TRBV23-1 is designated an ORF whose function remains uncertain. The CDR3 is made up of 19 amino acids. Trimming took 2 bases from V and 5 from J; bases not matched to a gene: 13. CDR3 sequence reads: CASSQNGTSGSTSGETQYF. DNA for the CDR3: TGCGCCAGCAGTCAAAACGGGACTAGCGGGAGTACAAGTGGGGAGACCCAGTACTTC.

CDR3: CASSPRNTAGELFF. The CDR3, as DNA: TGTGCCAGCTCACCACGAAATACTGCCGGGGAGCTGTTTTTT. The chain uses TRBV18 and TRBJ2-2; D ambiguous. CDR1 KGHSH and CDR2 LQKENI come from the germline V gene. The CDR3 has 14 residues. The V and J ends lost 1 base and 6 bases respectively, with 9 bases between them.

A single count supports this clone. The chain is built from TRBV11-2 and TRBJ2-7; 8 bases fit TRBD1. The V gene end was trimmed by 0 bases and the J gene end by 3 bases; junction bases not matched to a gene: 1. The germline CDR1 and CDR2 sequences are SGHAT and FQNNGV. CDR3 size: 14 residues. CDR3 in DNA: TGTGCCAGCAGCTTAGACAGGGGGCACTACGAGCAGTACTTC. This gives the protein CASSLDRGHYEQYF.

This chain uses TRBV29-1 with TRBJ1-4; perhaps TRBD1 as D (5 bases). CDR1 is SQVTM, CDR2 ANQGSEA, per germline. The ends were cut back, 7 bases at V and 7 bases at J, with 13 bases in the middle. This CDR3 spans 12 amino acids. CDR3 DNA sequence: TGCAGCGGTCGGGTTAGGGGTGAAAAACTGTTTTTT. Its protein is CSGRVRGEKLFF.

In DNA, the CDR3 is TGTGCCAGCAGTGAACGACACCCCGATAGCAATCAGCCCCAGCATTTT. Translated, it gives CASSERHPDSNQPQHF. The rearrangement joins TRBV6-4 to TRBJ1-5; no definite D call. CDR1 MRHNA and CDR2 SNTAGT come from the germline V gene. V lost 3 bases, J lost 0 bases, and 12 bases lay in between. The CDR3 runs to 16 residues.

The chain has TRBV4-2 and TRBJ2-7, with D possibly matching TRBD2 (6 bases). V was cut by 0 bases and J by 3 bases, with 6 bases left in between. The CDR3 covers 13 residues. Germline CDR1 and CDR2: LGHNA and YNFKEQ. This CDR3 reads CASSQEGGYEQYF. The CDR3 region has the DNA TGTGCCAGCAGCCAAGAGGGGGGCTACGAGCAGTACTTC.

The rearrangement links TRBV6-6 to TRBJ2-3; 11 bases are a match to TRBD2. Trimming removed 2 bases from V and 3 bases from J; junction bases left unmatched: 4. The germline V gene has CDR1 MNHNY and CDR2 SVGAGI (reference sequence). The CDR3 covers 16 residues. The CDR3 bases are TGTGCCAGCAGTTACCCTACTAGCGGGAGTACAGATACGCAGTATTTT. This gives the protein CASSYPTSGSTDTQYF.

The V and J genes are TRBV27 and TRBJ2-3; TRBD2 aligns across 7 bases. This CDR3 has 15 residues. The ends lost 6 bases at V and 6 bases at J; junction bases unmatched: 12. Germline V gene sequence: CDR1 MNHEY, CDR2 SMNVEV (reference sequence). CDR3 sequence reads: CASRTKTGGGDTQYF. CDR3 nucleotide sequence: TGTGCCAGCAGGACGAAAACGGGGGGAGGCGATACGCAGTATTTT.

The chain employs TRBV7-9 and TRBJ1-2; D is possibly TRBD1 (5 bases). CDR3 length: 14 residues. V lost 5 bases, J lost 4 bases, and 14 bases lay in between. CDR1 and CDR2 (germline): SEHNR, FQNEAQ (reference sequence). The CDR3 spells CASSPQGSGYGYTF. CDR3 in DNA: TGTGCCAGCAGCCCCCAGGGATCCGGCTATGGCTACACCTTC.

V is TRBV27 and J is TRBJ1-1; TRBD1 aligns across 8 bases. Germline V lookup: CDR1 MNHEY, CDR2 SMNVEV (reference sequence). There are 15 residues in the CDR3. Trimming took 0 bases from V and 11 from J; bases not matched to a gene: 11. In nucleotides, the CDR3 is TGTGCCAGCAGTTTATCTGTGCAGGGGGCGCGGGAGGCTTTCTTT. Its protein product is CASSLSVQGAREAFF.

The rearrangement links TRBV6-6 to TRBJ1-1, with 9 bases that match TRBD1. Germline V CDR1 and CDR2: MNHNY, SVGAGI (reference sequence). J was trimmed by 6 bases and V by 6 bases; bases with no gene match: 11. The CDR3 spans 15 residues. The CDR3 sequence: CASSPRQGEGPEAFF. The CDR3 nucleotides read TGTGCCAGCAGCCCCCGACAGGGGGAGGGTCCTGAAGCTTTCTTT.

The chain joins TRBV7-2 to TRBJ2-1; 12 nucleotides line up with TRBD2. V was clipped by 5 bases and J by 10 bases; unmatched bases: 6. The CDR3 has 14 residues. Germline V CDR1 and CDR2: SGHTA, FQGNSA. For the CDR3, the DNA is TGTGCCAGCAGCCGCCTAGCGGGGGGGAAGGAGCAGTTCTTC. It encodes CASSRLAGGKEQFF. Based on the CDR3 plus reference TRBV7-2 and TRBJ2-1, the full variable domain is GAGVSQSPSNKVTEKGKDVELRCDPISGHTALYWYRQSLGQGLEFLIYFQGNSAPDKSGLPSDRFSAERTGGSVSTLTIQRTQQEDSAVYLCASSRLAGGKEQFFGPGTRLTVL.

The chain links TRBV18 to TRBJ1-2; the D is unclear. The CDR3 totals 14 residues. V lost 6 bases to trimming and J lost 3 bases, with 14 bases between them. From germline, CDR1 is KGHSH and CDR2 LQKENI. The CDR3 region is CASSLGEGHYGYTF. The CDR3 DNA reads TGTGCCAGCTCTCTGGGAGAGGGCCACTATGGCTACACCTTC.

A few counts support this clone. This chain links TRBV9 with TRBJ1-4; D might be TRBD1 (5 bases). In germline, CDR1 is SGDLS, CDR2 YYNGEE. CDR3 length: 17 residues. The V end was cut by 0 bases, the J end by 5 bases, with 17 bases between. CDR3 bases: TGTGCCAGCAGCGTAGGTATTGATCAGGGAGGAAATGAAAAACTGTTTTTT. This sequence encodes CASSVGIDQGGNEKLFF.

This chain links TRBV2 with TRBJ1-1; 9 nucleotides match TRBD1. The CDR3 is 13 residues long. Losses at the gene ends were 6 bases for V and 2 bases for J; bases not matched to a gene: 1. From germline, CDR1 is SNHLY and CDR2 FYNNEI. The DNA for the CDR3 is TGTGCCAGCAGGGGACAGGGTAACACTGAAGCTTTCTTT. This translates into CASRGQGNTEAFF.

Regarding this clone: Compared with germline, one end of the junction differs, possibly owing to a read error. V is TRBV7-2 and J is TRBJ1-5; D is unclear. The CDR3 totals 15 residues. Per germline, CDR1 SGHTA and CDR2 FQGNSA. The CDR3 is CASTLVYSRNQPQHF. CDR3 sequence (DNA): TGTGCCAGCACCTTAGTGTACAGCCGCAATCAGCCCCAGCATTTT.

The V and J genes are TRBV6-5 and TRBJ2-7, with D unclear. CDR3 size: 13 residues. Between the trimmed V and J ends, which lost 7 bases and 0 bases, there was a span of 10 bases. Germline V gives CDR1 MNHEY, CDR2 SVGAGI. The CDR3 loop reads CASTAASSYEQYF. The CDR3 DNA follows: TGTGCCAGCACGGCAGCGAGCTCCTACGAGCAGTACTTC.

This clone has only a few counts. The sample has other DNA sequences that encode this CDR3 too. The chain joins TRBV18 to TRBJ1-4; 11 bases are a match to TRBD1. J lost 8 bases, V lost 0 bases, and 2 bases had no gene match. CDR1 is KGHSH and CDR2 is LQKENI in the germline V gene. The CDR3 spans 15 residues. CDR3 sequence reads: CASSPPGQGGEKLFF. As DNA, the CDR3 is TGTGCCAGCTCACCACCGGGACAGGGGGGCGAAAAACTGTTTTTT.

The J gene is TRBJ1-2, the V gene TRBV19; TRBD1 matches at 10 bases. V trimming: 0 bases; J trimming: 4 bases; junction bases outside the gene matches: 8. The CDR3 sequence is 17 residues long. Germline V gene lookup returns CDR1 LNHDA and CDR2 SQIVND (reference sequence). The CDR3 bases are TGTGCCAGTAGTATAGATCTGGACAGGGGGAGCCTCTATGGCTACACCTTC. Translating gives CASSIDLDRGSLYGYTF.

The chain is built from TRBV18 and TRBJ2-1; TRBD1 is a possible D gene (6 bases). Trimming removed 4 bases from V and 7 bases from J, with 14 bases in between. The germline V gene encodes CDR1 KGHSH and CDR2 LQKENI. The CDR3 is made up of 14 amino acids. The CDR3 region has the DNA TGTGCCAGCTCACTGGCAGGGGTCATGAATGAGCAGTTCTTC. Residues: CASSLAGVMNEQFF.

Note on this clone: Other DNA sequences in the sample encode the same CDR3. The CDR3 DNA reads as TGTGCCAGTAGTATTGGGGACAGACCTAACTATGGCTACACCTTC. Translated: CASSIGDRPNYGYTF. The chain links TRBV19 to TRBJ1-2; 7 nucleotides match TRBD1. The length of the CDR3 is 15 residues. J lost 0 bases, V lost 3 bases, and 4 bases had no gene match. Germline lookup yields CDR1 LNHDA and CDR2 SQIVND (reference sequence). The entire variable domain, with the rest obtained from reference TRBV19 and TRBJ1-2, is as follows: DGGITQSPKYLFRKEGQNVTLSCEQNLNHDAMYWYRQDPGQGLRLIYYSQIVNDFQKGDIAEGYSVSREKKESFPLTVTSAQKNPTAFYLCASSIGDRPNYGYTFGSGTRLTVV.

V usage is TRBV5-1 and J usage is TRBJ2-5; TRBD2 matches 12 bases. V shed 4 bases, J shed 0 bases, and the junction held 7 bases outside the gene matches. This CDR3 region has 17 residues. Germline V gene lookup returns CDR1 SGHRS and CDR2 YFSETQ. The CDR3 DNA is TGCGCCAGCAGCGATGGGACTAGCGGGTTGTACCAAGAGACCCAGTACTTC. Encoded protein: CASSDGTSGLYQETQYF.

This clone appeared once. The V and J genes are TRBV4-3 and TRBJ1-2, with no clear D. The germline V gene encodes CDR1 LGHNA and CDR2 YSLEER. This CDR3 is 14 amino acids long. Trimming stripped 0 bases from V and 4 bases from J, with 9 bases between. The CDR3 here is CASSQDTLAYGYTF. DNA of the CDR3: TGCGCCAGCAGCCAAGATACCTTGGCCTATGGCTACACCTTC.

CDR3 sequence reads: CAWSVKGGETQYF. The CDR3 DNA is TGTGCCTGGAGTGTAAAGGGAGGGGAGACCCAGTACTTC. The genes are TRBV30 and TRBJ2-5, with 7 positions matching TRBD2. With V trimmed by 0 bases and J by 5 bases, 3 bases remained unmatched. The CDR3 extends over 13 amino acids. Germline CDR1 is GTSNPN and CDR2 is SVGIG (reference sequence).

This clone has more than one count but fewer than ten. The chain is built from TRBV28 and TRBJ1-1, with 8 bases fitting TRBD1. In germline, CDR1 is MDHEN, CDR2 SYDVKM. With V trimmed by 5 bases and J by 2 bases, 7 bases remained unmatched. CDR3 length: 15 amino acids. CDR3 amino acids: CASSEDRGLNTEAFF. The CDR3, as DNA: TGTGCCAGCAGTGAAGACAGGGGCCTCAACACTGAAGCTTTCTTT.

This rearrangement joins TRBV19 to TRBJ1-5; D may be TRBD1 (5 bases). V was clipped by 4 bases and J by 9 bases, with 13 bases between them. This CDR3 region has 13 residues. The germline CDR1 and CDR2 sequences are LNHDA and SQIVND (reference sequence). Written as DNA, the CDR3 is TGTGCCAGTAGTAGTGCTGACAGTTTGCCCCAGCATTTT. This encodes CASSSADSLPQHF.

The CDR3, as DNA: TGTGCCAGCAGTACCGGACAGGGAGAAAAACTGTTTTTT. It is translated as CASSTGQGEKLFF. This sequence joins TRBV6-4 and TRBJ1-4; 8 nucleotides line up with TRBD1. CDR1 and CDR2 from the germline V gene are MRHNA and SNTAGT. V was pared by 5 bases and J by 8 bases, with 4 bases of the junction left unmatched. This CDR3 is 13 amino acids long.

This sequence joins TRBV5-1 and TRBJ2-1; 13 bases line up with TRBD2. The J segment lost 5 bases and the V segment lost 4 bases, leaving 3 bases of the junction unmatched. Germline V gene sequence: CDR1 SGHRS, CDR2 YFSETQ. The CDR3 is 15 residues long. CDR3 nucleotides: TGCGCCAGCAGCCCCGGACTAGCGGGAGACAATGAGCAGTTCTTC. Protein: CASSPGLAGDNEQFF. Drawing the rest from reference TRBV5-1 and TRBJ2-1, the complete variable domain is KAGVTQTPRYLIKTRGQQVTLSCSPISGHRSVSWYQQTPGQGLQFLFEYFSETQRNKGNFPGRFSGRQFSNSRSEMNVSTLELGDSALYLCASSPGLAGDNEQFFGPGTRLTVL.